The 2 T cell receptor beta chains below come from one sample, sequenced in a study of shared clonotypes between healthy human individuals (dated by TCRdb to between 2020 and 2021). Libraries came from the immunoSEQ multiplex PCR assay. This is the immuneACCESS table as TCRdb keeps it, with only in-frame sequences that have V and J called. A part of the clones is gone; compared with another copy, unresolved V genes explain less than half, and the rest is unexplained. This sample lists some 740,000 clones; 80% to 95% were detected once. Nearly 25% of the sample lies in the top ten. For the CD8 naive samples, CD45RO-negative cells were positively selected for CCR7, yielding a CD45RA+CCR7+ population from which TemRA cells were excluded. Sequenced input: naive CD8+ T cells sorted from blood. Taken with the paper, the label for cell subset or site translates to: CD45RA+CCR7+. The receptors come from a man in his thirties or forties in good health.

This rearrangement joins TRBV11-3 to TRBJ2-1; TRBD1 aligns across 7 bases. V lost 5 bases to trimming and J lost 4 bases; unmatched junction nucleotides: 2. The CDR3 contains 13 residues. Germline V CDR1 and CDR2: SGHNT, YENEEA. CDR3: CASSRRGYNEQFF. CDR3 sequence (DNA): TGTGCCAGCAGCCGCAGGGGGTACAATGAGCAGTTCTTC.

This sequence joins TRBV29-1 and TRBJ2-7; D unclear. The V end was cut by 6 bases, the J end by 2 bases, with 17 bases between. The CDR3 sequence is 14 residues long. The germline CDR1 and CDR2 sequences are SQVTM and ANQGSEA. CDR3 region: CSVLGGRRPYEQYF. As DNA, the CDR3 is TGCAGCGTCCTGGGTGGCAGACGACCCTACGAGCAGTACTTC.